This note documents a single T cell receptor (beta chain) sequence. Its antigen specificity is not known. Per-base qualities were not stored, and no clone one base away is much larger. This record comes from a study of blood T cell repertoires in COVID-19 (dated by TCRdb to about 2020). General notes on the study: Samples covering the acute and convalescent phases of COVID-19 were provided by collaborators in the United States, Italy and Spain. The prospective study material was composed of cDNA or gDNA derived from T cells, B-cell-depleted T cells, or PBMCs. Subjects who had been exposed to COVID-19, were actively infected with it, or had recovered from it provided the deeply sampled blood TCRbeta repertoires that made up the dataset. The repertoires were released in a freely available public database intended as a resource for research on the immune response to SARS-CoV-2. The samples were drawn from the first 160 participants of the ongoing ImmuneRACE study and from roughly 1,300 subjects provided by 6 global collaborators. Nearly every sample came with metadata listing a de-identified subject ID, COVID-19 status, age in years and sex. Where available, HLA class I and class II types were taken from metadata supplied by the sample provider and were not determined by assay-based typing.

One collaborating source in Seattle enrolled patients during active infection and followed them longitudinally through the course of disease. Collaborating institutions collected whole blood in K2EDTA tubes following their own protocols. For TCRbeta analysis, collaborators shipped samples in one of three forms: frozen whole blood, isolated PBMCs, or DNA extracted from either of those sample types. TCRbeta CDR3 regions were amplified from genomic DNA by means of the immunoSEQ Assay, a bias-controlled multiplex PCR. The original pipeline was this. Within the assay, amplification of reference gene primers was used to estimate how many nucleated cells each sample contained. To quantify the absolute abundance of each unique TCRbeta CDR3 rearrangement, sequence reads were collapsed and filtered. For each sample, productive Simpson clonality was calculated by taking the square root of Simpson's diversity index across productive rearrangements. Imported from immuneACCESS, the table was reduced by TCRdb to in-frame sequences with V and J called. These copies leave out some clones; in studies compared against another copy, an unresolved V gene accounts for under half, and the cause of the remainder is not known. V and J calls plus clone size are reproduced from that table; the DNA served to infer D and trimming. This sample has 410,000 or so clones in its table, and approximately 89% of those were observed once. The top ten constitute around 1.5% of the sample.

Points the paper makes about the study in general: The quantity of clinical and demographic metadata differed by source and by participant and was supplied without curation.

This clonotype was obtained from a woman aged 40 to 50 with COVID-19, enrolled during active disease. Material for sequencing was peripheral blood.

CDR3 protein: CASTAGGSKEKLFF. The bases are TGTGCCAGCACCGCGGGGGGGTCGAAGGAAAAACTGTTTTTT. Rearrangement joined TRBV3-1 (or the pseudogene TRBV3-2) to TRBJ1-4; a tentative D call is TRBD1 (5 bases match). Taken from cysteine to phenylalanine, the CDR3 has 14 residues. Left in the record is the CDR3 DNA by itself, 42 bases read in frame from the first base. CDR1 and CDR2, per the germline V gene (reference sequence), are LGHDT and YNNKEL. Trimming at the junction amounts to 7 bases on V and 8 bases on J, and the germline ends lie 17 bases apart.